This TCR beta chain came from a study of blood T cell repertoires in COVID-19. The overall study: Whether acute or convalescent, the COVID-19 samples came from the United States, Italy and Spain. The analysed material was cDNA or gDNA that came from T cells, B-cell-depleted T cells, or PBMCs.

Germline V gives CDR1 LNHDA, CDR2 SQIVND (reference sequence). The V end was cut by 6 bases, the J end by 4 bases, with 19 bases between. The CDR3 has 15 amino acids. Original processing notes: Estimates of nucleated cell counts were drawn from the amplification of reference gene primers. Sequencing was performed with immunoSEQ multiplex PCR; in TCRdb, only in-frame clones are kept and a portion is missing. That table is the source of V, J and clone size, and D and trimming were worked out from the DNA. The sample carries fewer than 400,000 clones, 85% to 90% recorded once. This clone was counted a few times.

Sequencing input: peripheral blood. This chain links TRBV19 with TRBJ2-7, with unresolved D. This TCR derives from a human donor in a cohort sampled during active COVID-19. The CDR3, as DNA: TGTGCCAGTAGGCGAGGCGGTCAAAACGGGTACGAGCAGTACTTC. Amino acid sequence: CASRRGGQNGYEQYF.